The source of this TCR beta chain is a study of T-cell memory formation after mild COVID-19. In the study overall: Largely, the TCR clusters proved donor specific. Overall study results and limits: The study found contracting CD4+ clones mainly in CM and EM and contracting CD8+ clones in EMRA.

As regards this clonotype: Its matching antigen is unknown.

Constant-segment-primed 5'RACE gave TCR alpha and TCR beta cDNA libraries with sample barcodes and UMIs. MiXCR, applied by TCRdb to the 5' RACE reads, yields one record per CDR3 protein. The sample records hundreds of thousands of distinct CDR3 sequences, around 21% being singletons. The V gene's germline CDR1 is MNHNY and CDR2 SVGAGI (reference sequence). V gave up 6 bases and J gave up 6 bases, with 15 bases separating them. The CDR3 extends over 13 amino acids. The V gene is TRBV6-6, the J gene TRBJ2-7; a weak D match, TRBD1 (6 bases). The sequence derives from an adult woman who had mild COVID-19 (a few samples of this study predate the infection). Cell type and time point are not known. The sequencing input was PBMCs or a T cell subset sorted from them (not recorded which). Written as DNA, the CDR3 is TGTGCCAGCAGAACTGTAACAGGGAGCGAGCAGTACTTC. Its protein product is CASRTVTGSEQYF.